Listed here are 9 T cell receptor beta chains from one sample, sequenced in a study of identical twins. TCRdb called the 5' RACE reads again in MiXCR, with one record for every CDR3 protein. The repertoire holds approximately 500,000 distinct CDR3 sequences, with less than 25% as singletons. The same data also contributed to another study, on T cells expressing NK-cell markers.

Sequenced sample: CD4+ T cells sorted from blood. The receptors here all came from a woman in her late teens or twenties in good health.

This clonotype has a handful of counts. J is TRBJ2-1 and V is TRBV20-1; 8 bases are a match to TRBD2. Germline V gene lookup returns CDR1 DFQATT and CDR2 SNEGSKA (reference sequence). This CDR3 region has 13 residues. Trimming took 1 base from V and 7 from J; bases not matched to a gene: 3. As DNA, the CDR3 is TGCAGTGCTAGAGTTCCTAGCGGGAATGAGCAGTTCTTC. Translation: CSARVPSGNEQFF.

This chain links TRBV2 with TRBJ2-5; D unclear. The ends were cut back, 7 bases at V and 1 base at J, with 10 bases in the middle. This CDR3 has 13 amino acids. Germline CDR1 SNHLY, CDR2 FYNNEI. CDR3 in DNA: TGTGCCAGCACCCAGTTTGCCCAAGAGACCCAGTACTTC. This codes for CASTQFAQETQYF.

The J gene is TRBJ2-2, the V gene TRBV10-3, with D tentatively TRBD2 (6 bases). The CDR3 has 15 residues. Germline lookup yields CDR1 ENHRY and CDR2 SYGVKD. Deletions cut 6 bases from V and 6 bases from J, with 17 bases between. CDR3 sequence: CAISRTMRDAGELFF. The CDR3 DNA follows: TGTGCCATCAGCAGGACTATGCGAGACGCCGGGGAGCTGTTTTTT.

The rearrangement links TRBV6-5 to TRBJ2-5; D is perhaps TRBD1 (6 bases). Trimming shortened V by 0 bases and J by 5 bases, and 13 bases separated the two germline ends. CDR1 and CDR2 (germline): MNHEY, SVGAGI. This CDR3 has 15 amino acids. The CDR3 DNA follows: TGTGCCAGCAGTTACTCGGGCAGGGGATACGAGACCCAGTACTTC. Protein product: CASSYSGRGYETQYF.

The chain carries TRBV7-2 and TRBJ2-2; the D call may be TRBD1 or TRBD2 (5 bases each). Per germline, CDR1 SGHTA and CDR2 FQGNSA. With 4 bases removed from V and 4 bases from J, the gap between germline ends came to 13 bases. The CDR3 contains 15 residues. The CDR3 nucleotides are TGTGCCAGCAGCTCCAACCGGGGCAGCACCGGGGAGCTGTTTTTT. It yields the protein CASSSNRGSTGELFF.

The chain carries TRBV10-3 and TRBJ2-5, with 9 positions matching TRBD1. This CDR3 region has 13 residues. The junction had 8 bases not matched to a gene; V was cut back by 10 bases and J by 5 bases. Germline V gene data show CDR1 as ENHRY and CDR2 as SYGVKD. CDR3 nucleotides: TGTGCCACCGGGACAGGGTTGGTTGAGACCCAGTACTTC. Translating gives CATGTGLVETQYF.

This clonotype has a count of ten or more. This chain links TRBV5-1 with TRBJ2-1, with 11 bases fitting TRBD2. This CDR3 comprises 15 residues. Per germline, CDR1 SGHRS and CDR2 YFSETQ. V was pared by 4 bases and J by 6 bases, with 6 bases of the junction left unmatched. The CDR3 DNA reads as TGCGCCAGCAGCAAAACTAGCGGGGGTCTCAATGAGCAGTTCTTC. This gives the protein CASSKTSGGLNEQFF.

The chain employs TRBV10-3 and TRBJ1-3, with 11 nucleotides matching TRBD1. Germline V gives CDR1 ENHRY, CDR2 SYGVKD. CDR3 length equals 15 residues. Germline trimming cut 10 bases from V and 2 bases from J; bases unmatched to any gene: 7. Written as DNA, the CDR3 is TGTGCCACCTCGGACAGGGGGCTGGCTGGAAACACCATATATTTT. The encoded protein is CATSDRGLAGNTIYF.

This clonotype came up a few times. The rearrangement uses TRBV12-3 or TRBV12-4 and TRBJ2-5; possible D gene TRBD1, 5 bases. Between the trimmed V and J ends, which lost 2 bases and 4 bases, there was a span of 17 bases. There are 16 residues in the CDR3. As DNA, the CDR3 is TGTGCCAGCAGTTTATTGTTGAGGCAGGGTGGAGAGACCCAGTACTTC. Its protein is CASSLLLRQGGETQYF.